These 4 T cell receptor beta chains came from one sample sequenced in a study of OX40 agonist ivuxolimab in advanced cancers. This table comes from immunoSEQ multiplex PCR, and its TCRdb copy is limited to in-frame clones, with some not included. Of fewer than 45,000 clones in the sample, approximately 91% were seen once. The sample here was CD4+ or CD8+ T cells sorted from blood, taken in a trial of the OX40 agonist ivuxolimab. These receptors came from an adult with an advanced solid tumor such as melanoma, head and neck, liver or kidney cancer.

The rearrangement uses TRBV5-1 and TRBJ2-7; TRBD2 might be the D (6 bases). V gave up 1 base and J gave up 0 bases, with 17 bases separating them. The germline CDR1 and CDR2 sequences are SGHRS and YFSETQ. CDR3 length: 17 residues. CDR3 bases: TGCGCCAGCAGCTTGCGGGCGGGGACGAAGAGCTCCTACGAGCAGTACTTC. Its protein product is CASSLRAGTKSSYEQYF.

V gene TRBV30 combines with J gene TRBJ1-1; no clear D gene. The V end was cut by 1 base, the J end by 8 bases, with 11 bases between. CDR1 and CDR2 (germline): GTSNPN, SVGIG (reference sequence). The CDR3 runs 12 residues. The CDR3 DNA follows: TGTGCCTGGAGTGGACTTCAGATCGAAGCTTTCTTT. It translates to CAWSGLQIEAFF.

J is TRBJ2-3 and V is TRBV5-4; D gene ambiguous. V was pared by 0 bases and J by 1 base, with 3 bases between. Germline loops: CDR1 SGHNT, CDR2 YYREEE (reference sequence). The CDR3 contains 13 residues. The CDR3 protein is CASSLAGTDTQYF. The CDR3 bases are TGTGCCAGCAGCTTGGCGGGCACAGATACGCAGTATTTT.

The V gene is TRBV2, the J gene TRBJ2-3; 9 bases are shared with TRBD2. The ends lost 6 bases at V and 1 base at J; junction bases unmatched: 11. Germline-derived CDR1 and CDR2 are SNHLY and FYNNEI. This CDR3 comprises 17 residues. The CDR3 here is CASSANMAGGGTDTQYF. The CDR3 coding sequence is TGTGCCAGCAGCGCGAACATGGCGGGAGGGGGCACAGATACGCAGTATTTT.